This T cell receptor (beta chain) was retrieved from a study of shared clonotypes between healthy human individuals. On the study more broadly: The donors, a couple of women and a few men, were aged 18 to 49. The study, taken as a whole, reports: For naive CD4 cells, roughly 4.8% of clonotypes were shared across a handful of donors. Clonotype sharing levels among donors were expected to vary with sequencing depth.

The germline V gene encodes CDR1 SQVTM and CDR2 ANQGSEA. This CDR3 is built from 11 residues. V lost 3 bases and J lost 8; bases outside the gene matches: 2. This clone turned up a few times. Its antigen is unknown. The protocol was immunoSEQ multiplex PCR, while the TCRdb copy is restricted to in-frame clones and leaves out a portion. The table has around 2,000,000 clones, about 93% seen once; the top ten hold roughly 1.7%. CD8 cells regarded as naive lacked CD45RO, were positively chosen for CCR7, and omitted terminally differentiated effector memory CD45RA+ cells. Adult Caucasians living in Nashville, Tennessee made up all of the donors.

Sequenced sample: naive CD8+ T cells from PBMCs. V is TRBV29-1 and J is TRBJ1-1; 8 nucleotides line up with TRBD1. The sequence was obtained from a man aged 18 to 30 in good health. Some clones in this sample may be carry-over from other donors' samples. CDR3: CSVDRQGEAFF. The CDR3 DNA is TGCAGCGTTGACCGACAGGGGGAAGCTTTCTTT.